The 12 T cell receptor beta chains reported below all come from one sample, sequenced in a study of blood T cell repertoires in COVID-19. This table comes from immunoSEQ multiplex PCR, and its TCRdb copy is limited to in-frame clones, with some not included. The sample contains under 60,000 clones, less than 95% of which appear only once. Sequences were obtained from peripheral blood. These receptors were taken from a human donor in a cohort sampled during active COVID-19.

V gene TRBV2 combines with J gene TRBJ2-3; 12 bases line up with TRBD2. Per germline, CDR1 SNHLY and CDR2 FYNNEI. The V gene end was trimmed by 5 bases and the J gene end by 4 bases; junction bases not matched to a gene: 7. This CDR3 spans 16 amino acids. In nucleotides, the CDR3 is TGTGCCAGCAGTCCCCTAGCGGGAGGGTTGCCAGATACGCAGTATTTT. It translates to CASSPLAGGLPDTQYF. The full variable domain, its missing parts supplied by reference TRBV2 and TRBJ2-3, is EPEVTQTPSHQVTQMGQEVILRCVPISNHLYFYWYRQILGQKVEFLVSFYNNEISEKSEIFDDQFSVERPDGSNFTLKIRSTKLEDSAMYFCASSPLAGGLPDTQYFGPGTRLTVL.

The V and J genes are TRBV5-1 and TRBJ2-3; D is possibly TRBD2 (6 bases). CDR1 is SGHRS and CDR2 is YFSETQ in the germline V gene. V lost 4 bases and J lost 6, with 15 bases in between. The CDR3 has 14 amino acids. CDR3 region: CASSPSGLPDTQYF. The DNA of the CDR3 is TGCGCCAGCAGCCCTTCGGGACTGCCGGATACGCAGTATTTT.

The J gene is TRBJ2-3, the V gene TRBV7-9; 11 bases fit TRBD1. The germline V gene has CDR1 SEHNR and CDR2 FQNEAQ (reference sequence). The CDR3 loop spans 15 amino acids. Unmatched junction bases numbered 9, after V lost 5 bases and J lost 8 bases. As DNA, the CDR3 is TGTGCCAGCAGCATTGGACAGGGGGCGCGGGGTACGCAGTATTTT. It encodes CASSIGQGARGTQYF.

The V gene is TRBV7-2, the J gene TRBJ1-2; 8 positions agree with TRBD1. The V segment lost 4 bases and the J segment 6 bases; nucleotides outside the gene matches: 4. The germline V gene encodes CDR1 SGHTA and CDR2 FQGNSA. The CDR3 loop spans 13 amino acids. The CDR3 region has the DNA TGTGCCAGCAGCTCTGGACAGGGTAATGGCTACACCTTC. Its protein product is CASSSGQGNGYTF.

This chain joins TRBV4-1 and TRBJ2-1, with 10 bases fitting TRBD2. This CDR3 has 18 residues. Germline V lookup: CDR1 MGHRA, CDR2 YSYEKL. Losses at the gene ends were 3 bases for V and 8 bases for J; bases not matched to a gene: 16. CDR3 coding DNA: TGCGCCAGCAGCCAGACCCATGGGGGAAGCGGGAGGGTCGATGAGCAGTTCTTC. Protein: CASSQTHGGSGRVDEQFF.

J is TRBJ2-1 and V is TRBV5-1; perhaps TRBD2 as D (6 bases). The CDR3 contains 14 residues. From germline, CDR1 is SGHRS and CDR2 YFSETQ. Between the trimmed V and J ends, which lost 5 bases and 4 bases, there was a span of 13 bases. The CDR3 protein is CASSLDYLYNEQFF. The CDR3 region has the DNA TGCGCCAGCAGTCTGGACTACTTATACAATGAGCAGTTCTTC.

As DNA, the CDR3 is TGTGCCAGCTCACCACCGACAGGGTTGGGGTTTAGTGAAAAACTGTTTTTT. Amino acids: CASSPPTGLGFSEKLFF. This chain uses TRBV18 with TRBJ1-4; 7 bases are shared with TRBD1. The germline CDR1 and CDR2 sequences are KGHSH and LQKENI. This CDR3 contains 17 residues. V was clipped by 0 bases and J by 7 bases; unmatched bases: 11.

The CDR3 DNA reads TGTGCCAGCAGCCGGACTTTGAACACTGAAGCTTTCTTT. Residues: CASSRTLNTEAFF. V is TRBV7-9 and J is TRBJ1-1; D ambiguous. Trimming removed 5 bases at V and 0 bases at J, with 7 bases between. The CDR3 is 13 residues long. Germline V CDR1 and CDR2: SEHNR, FQNEAQ (reference sequence).

The chain joins TRBV28 to TRBJ2-7, with D uncertain. V was trimmed by 6 bases and J by 3 bases, leaving 6 bases between them. Germline CDR1 and CDR2: MDHEN and SYDVKM. This CDR3 comprises 11 residues. The CDR3 reads CASRGDYEQYF. CDR3 nucleotide sequence: TGTGCCAGCAGAGGAGACTACGAGCAGTACTTC.

The genes are TRBV9 and TRBJ2-7; D gene unclear. Germline V gene sequence: CDR1 SGDLS, CDR2 YYNGEE. The CDR3 covers 14 residues. V was shortened by 0 bases and J by 5 bases, with 12 bases between the two germline ends. CDR3 sequence reads: CASSVEPSGHEQYF. The CDR3 DNA reads as TGTGCCAGCAGCGTAGAACCCTCTGGCCACGAGCAGTACTTC. Variable domain in full (rest from reference TRBV9 and TRBJ2-7): DSGVTQTPKHLITATGQRVTLRCSPRSGDLSVYWYQQSLDQGLQFLIQYYNGEERAKGNILERFSAQQFPDLHSELNLSSLELGDSALYFCASSVEPSGHEQYFGPGTRLTVT.

The chain carries TRBV3-1 (or the pseudogene TRBV3-2) and TRBJ2-4, with 9 nucleotides matching TRBD2. The CDR3 loop spans 17 amino acids. The junction had 10 bases not matched to a gene; V was cut back by 0 bases and J by 7 bases. The germline V gene has CDR1 LGHDT and CDR2 YNNKEL (reference sequence). CDR3 protein: CASSQESIRLAGNIQYF. DNA for the CDR3: TGTGCCAGCAGCCAAGAATCAATTAGGCTAGCGGGGAACATTCAGTACTTC.

This clone was counted a few times. The chain is built from TRBV4-1 and TRBJ2-1; 9 nucleotides align to TRBD2. CDR1 and CDR2 from the germline V gene are MGHRA and YSYEKL. The CDR3 totals 15 residues. Losses at the gene ends were 2 bases for V and 6 bases for J; bases not matched to a gene: 5. The CDR3, as DNA: TGCGCCAGCAGCCAAACCGGGACTAGCAGCAATGAGCAGTTCTTC. Protein sequence: CASSQTGTSSNEQFF.